Shown below are 30 T cell receptor beta chains from a single sample sequenced in a study of cytomegalovirus exposure and HLA in healthy donors. PCR amplification relied on 60 Vbeta primers (plus 13 Jbeta primers). Produced via immunoSEQ multiplex PCR; TCRdb's table is partial and in-frame only. The sample has around 30,000 clones, roughly 89% seen once. Source material: PBMCs. These receptors were collected from a boy aged 5-17 years in good health and CMV-seronegative.

The genes are TRBV9 and TRBJ2-1; 7 bases map to TRBD2. With V trimmed by 4 bases and J by 10 bases, 11 bases remained unmatched. Per germline, CDR1 SGDLS and CDR2 YYNGEE. The CDR3 extends over 14 amino acids. CDR3 residues: CASSPGKGGVEQFF. The DNA of the CDR3 is TGTGCCAGCAGCCCGGGAAAGGGAGGGGTCGAGCAGTTCTTC.

CDR3 nucleotide sequence: TGCGCCAGCAGCCGGGACAGAGCCTACGAGCAGTACTTC. Its translation: CASSRDRAYEQYF. The genes are TRBV10-1 and TRBJ2-7; 7 nucleotides line up with TRBD1. This CDR3 spans 13 amino acids. V was clipped by 6 bases and J by 2 bases; unmatched bases: 4. Germline V gene lookup returns CDR1 WNHNN and CDR2 SYGVQD (reference sequence).

The chain links TRBV9 to TRBJ2-2; the match to TRBD1 covers 10 bases. The CDR3 loop spans 17 amino acids. V dropped 2 bases and J dropped 7; count of bases not matched to a gene: 11. Germline V CDR1 and CDR2: SGDLS, YYNGEE. As DNA, the CDR3 is TGTGCCAGCAGCGTCAACTCCGGGACAGGGGTTTTCGGGGAGCTGTTTTTT. It codes for CASSVNSGTGVFGELFF. Looking up the rest from reference TRBV9 and TRBJ2-2 gives the full variable domain: DSGVTQTPKHLITATGQRVTLRCSPRSGDLSVYWYQQSLDQGLQFLIQYYNGEERAKGNILERFSAQQFPDLHSELNLSSLELGDSALYFCASSVNSGTGVFGELFFGEGSRLTVL.

V gene TRBV6-5 combines with J gene TRBJ1-3, with D tentatively TRBD1 (6 bases). Germline loops: CDR1 MNHEY, CDR2 SVGAGI. The CDR3 spans 16 residues. V was pared by 6 bases and J by 2 bases, with 17 bases between. The CDR3 DNA is TGTGCCAGCAGGTACACCCTGACAGGCACTGGAAACACCATATATTTT. Translation: CASRYTLTGTGNTIYF.

V is TRBV2 and J is TRBJ2-5; 9 nucleotides match TRBD1. This CDR3 is built from 13 residues. J gave up 1 base and V 7 bases, and 1 base lay outside the gene matches. Germline V lookup: CDR1 SNHLY, CDR2 FYNNEI. The CDR3 loop is CASMTGGQETQYF. The CDR3 bases are TGTGCCAGCATGACAGGGGGCCAAGAGACCCAGTACTTC.

The rearrangement joins TRBV9 to TRBJ1-6, with 9 bases aligning to TRBD1. Per the germline V gene, CDR1 is SGDLS and CDR2 is YYNGEE. This CDR3 spans 13 amino acids. V lost 5 bases, J lost 14 bases, and 8 bases stayed unmatched. Written as DNA, the CDR3 is TGTGCCAGCAGAAGGGACAGGGCGGAGGCCCTCCACTTT. Its protein is CASRRDRAEALHF. Full variable domain (rest looked up from reference TRBV9 and TRBJ1-6): DSGVTQTPKHLITATGQRVTLRCSPRSGDLSVYWYQQSLDQGLQFLIQYYNGEERAKGNILERFSAQQFPDLHSELNLSSLELGDSALYFCASRRDRAEALHFGNGTRLTVT.

V usage is TRBV4-2 and J usage is TRBJ2-5, with no clear D. The CDR3 covers 14 residues. Germline V gives CDR1 LGHNA, CDR2 YNFKEQ. Trimming left V 1 base short and J 4 bases short, with 10 bases between. The CDR3 DNA sequence: TGTGCCAGCAGCCAAGTTATCGGGTTAGAGACCCAGTACTTC. Its protein product is CASSQVIGLETQYF.

The J gene is TRBJ2-2, the V gene TRBV4-2, with TRBD2 matching 9 bases. V lost 3 bases, J lost 4 bases, and 6 bases stayed unmatched. This CDR3 has 16 residues. Germline V CDR1 and CDR2: LGHNA, YNFKEQ. CDR3: CASSQRGGAGTGELFF. The CDR3 DNA is TGTGCCAGCAGCCAGCGCGGGGGGGCGGGCACCGGGGAGCTGTTTTTT.

The CDR3 bases are TGTGCCAGGCTTTCCACCGGGACAGAGAGCTCCTACGAGCAGTACTTC. Encoded protein: CARLSTGTESSYEQYF. This chain joins TRBV19 and TRBJ2-7; 7 bases fit TRBD1. The germline CDR1 and CDR2 sequences are LNHDA and SQIVND (reference sequence). The CDR3 contains 16 residues. V lost 9 bases and J lost 0; bases outside the gene matches: 14.

The CDR3 nucleotides read TGTGCCAGCTGTTTAGATCCCCCAGGGATGATTGGAAACACCATATATTTT. Translated, it gives CASCLDPPGMIGNTIYF. The V gene is TRBV2, the J gene TRBJ1-3, with a possible D match to TRBD1 (5 bases). CDR3 length: 17 amino acids. In germline, CDR1 is SNHLY, CDR2 FYNNEI. V was pared by 8 bases and J by 3 bases, with 23 bases between. The variable domain in full, completed from reference TRBV2 and TRBJ1-3, reads EPEVTQTPSHQVTQMGQEVILRCVPISNHLYFYWYRQILGQKVEFLVSFYNNEISEKSEIFDDQFSVERPDGSNFTLKIRSTKLEDSAMYFCASCLDPPGMIGNTIYFGEGSWLTVV.

The gene calls are TRBV18 and TRBJ2-1, with 11 positions matching TRBD2. Germline-derived CDR1 and CDR2 are KGHSH and LQKENI. The junction had 7 bases not matched to a gene; V was cut back by 0 bases and J by 9 bases. The CDR3 totals 16 residues. The CDR3 is CASSPPGLADWGEQFF. The CDR3 DNA reads TGTGCCAGCTCACCACCGGGACTAGCGGATTGGGGTGAGCAGTTCTTC.

V gene TRBV7-9 combines with J gene TRBJ1-5; D is undetermined. V was cut by 1 base and J by 6 bases, with 10 bases left in between. From germline, CDR1 is SEHNR and CDR2 FQNEAQ (reference sequence). The CDR3 runs 14 residues. The chain's CDR3 is CASSLGGQSQPQHF. In DNA, the CDR3 is TGTGCCAGCAGCTTAGGAGGCCAGTCTCAGCCCCAGCATTTT.

The V call is TRBV6-6, the J call TRBJ2-1; D uncertain. V dropped 0 bases and J dropped 10 bases, with 7 bases sitting between them. The CDR3 extends over 12 amino acids. In germline, CDR1 is MNHNY, CDR2 SVGAGI (reference sequence). The CDR3 loop reads CASSYSTGEQFF. The CDR3 nucleotides are TGTGCCAGCAGTTACTCGACCGGGGAGCAGTTCTTC.

The chain couples TRBV7-9 to TRBJ2-3; D remains unclear. This CDR3 contains 16 residues. CDR1 SEHNR and CDR2 FQNEAQ come from the germline V gene (reference sequence). V lost 4 bases, J lost 2 bases, and 16 bases lay in between. CDR3 coding DNA: TGTGCCAGCAGCTCGCTCGGTTTAGCCTCCACAGATACGCAGTATTTT. As protein: CASSSLGLASTDTQYF.

CDR3 DNA: TGCGCCAGCAGCCTATCTAGCGGACCAAACACCGGGGAGCTGTTTTTT. The encoded protein is CASSLSSGPNTGELFF. The chain employs TRBV5-1 and TRBJ2-2; 7 bases are shared with TRBD2. This CDR3 has 16 residues. With 4 bases clipped from V and 2 bases from J, the junction kept 8 bases outside the gene matches. Germline V gives CDR1 SGHRS, CDR2 YFSETQ. Supplemented by reference TRBV5-1 and TRBJ2-2, the full variable domain reads KAGVTQTPRYLIKTRGQQVTLSCSPISGHRSVSWYQQTPGQGLQFLFEYFSETQRNKGNFPGRFSGRQFSNSRSEMNVSTLELGDSALYLCASSLSSGPNTGELFFGEGSRLTVL.

The chain has TRBV7-8 and TRBJ1-1; TRBD1 matches at 7 bases. The germline CDR1 and CDR2 sequences are SGHVS and FQNEAQ. The V and J ends lost 5 bases and 0 bases, in that order; junction bases with no gene match: 6. CDR3 size: 15 residues. CDR3 in DNA: TGTGCCAGCAGCCGAAGGGACAGTATGAACACTGAAGCTTTCTTT. Its translation: CASSRRDSMNTEAFF.

In the case of this clone: Compared with germline, one end of the junction differs, possibly owing to a read error. This rearrangement joins TRBV7-9 to TRBJ2-7, with D perhaps matching TRBD2 (5 bases). The CDR3 sequence is 16 residues long. The germline CDR1 and CDR2 sequences are SEHNR and FQNEAQ (reference sequence). This CDR3 is CASSLALLEDSYEQYF. The CDR3 DNA is TGTGCCAGCAGCCTAGCTCTTCTTGAGGACTCCTACGAGCAGTACTTC.

This sequence joins TRBV10-3 and TRBJ1-2; 8 nucleotides align to TRBD1. V was clipped by 8 bases and J by 5 bases; unmatched bases: 13. The CDR3 consists of 15 residues. Germline CDR1 reads ENHRY; CDR2 reads SYGVKD. CDR3 coding DNA: TGTGCCATCGCCGACCTCCGGACAGGGAGATATGGCTACACCTTC. Its protein is CAIADLRTGRYGYTF.

This chain links TRBV10-1 with TRBJ1-1; 8 positions agree with TRBD1. Germline V gene data show CDR1 as WNHNN and CDR2 as SYGVQD (reference sequence). This CDR3 contains 16 residues. Losses at the gene ends were 4 bases for V and 5 bases for J; bases not matched to a gene: 12. The CDR3 sequence: CASSGQGLYRRTEAFF. CDR3 coding DNA: TGCGCCAGCAGTGGACAGGGGCTATACCGTCGAACTGAAGCTTTCTTT.

V is TRBV7-9 and J is TRBJ1-6; a weak D match, TRBD1 (5 bases). V lost 1 base and J lost 10, with 14 bases in between. The V gene's germline CDR1 is SEHNR and CDR2 FQNEAQ (reference sequence). This CDR3 region has 15 residues. CDR3 region: CASSLVPGVGSPLHF. CDR3 nucleotides: TGTGCCAGCAGCTTAGTTCCGGGGGTTGGGTCACCCCTCCACTTT.

This clone was recorded a few times. The chain has TRBV6-6 and TRBJ2-7, with unresolved D. Germline values: CDR1 MNHNY, CDR2 SVGAGI (reference sequence). V dropped 6 bases and J dropped 5 bases, with 11 bases sitting between them. This CDR3 has 12 residues. CDR3 in amino acids: CASSDLEDEQYF. CDR3 DNA: TGTGCCAGCAGCGATCTAGAGGACGAGCAGTACTTC.

The chain joins TRBV18 to TRBJ2-7; 7 bases map to TRBD1. The CDR3 has 14 amino acids. Germline V CDR1 and CDR2: KGHSH, LQKENI. V trimming: 3 bases; J trimming: 3 bases; junction bases outside the gene matches: 5. CDR3 region: CASSPGQLDYEQYF. CDR3 nucleotides: TGTGCCAGCTCACCGGGACAGCTAGACTACGAGCAGTACTTC.

This clone was detected once. The gene calls are TRBV18 and TRBJ2-6; D is uncertain. Trimming shortened V by 3 bases and J by 0 bases, and 21 bases separated the two germline ends. The CDR3 is made up of 20 amino acids. CDR1 and CDR2 (germline): KGHSH, LQKENI. CDR3: CASSPAEIIAGYSGANVLTF. The CDR3 DNA reads TGTGCCAGCTCACCGGCCGAAATTATTGCAGGCTACTCTGGGGCCAACGTCCTGACTTTC.

The chain combines TRBV6-1 with TRBJ2-3, with 12 positions matching TRBD1. This CDR3 is 15 amino acids long. V was pared by 5 bases and J by 5 bases, with 5 bases of the junction left unmatched. The germline gives CDR1 MNHNS, CDR2 SASEGT. The CDR3 DNA is TGTGCCAGCAGTCCGGGACAGGGGGCTGTAGATACGCAGTATTTT. Residues: CASSPGQGAVDTQYF.

CDR3 nucleotide sequence: TGTGCCAGCAGCCTTAACAGGGACAATCAGCCCCAGCATTTT. It codes for CASSLNRDNQPQHF. The V call is TRBV7-8, the J call TRBJ1-5; TRBD1 is a possible D gene (6 bases). The germline gives CDR1 SGHVS, CDR2 FQNEAQ. The CDR3 has 14 residues. V was shortened by 5 bases and J by 3 bases, with 11 bases between the two germline ends.

CDR3 in amino acids: CASTNGSRVFHEQYF. The CDR3 DNA reads as TGTGCCAGCACCAATGGGTCCCGGGTTTTCCACGAGCAGTACTTC. The chain uses TRBV7-9 and TRBJ2-7; no firm D call. Trimming removed 7 bases from V and 5 bases from J, with 21 bases in between. Per the germline V gene, CDR1 is SEHNR and CDR2 is FQNEAQ (reference sequence). The CDR3 has 15 amino acids.

The CDR3 region has the DNA TGTGCCAGCTCACCCGGGACAGGGTCTAGCACCTTC. As protein: CASSPGTGSSTF. The chain joins TRBV18 to TRBJ1-2; 9 nucleotides line up with TRBD1. J gave up 13 bases and V 3 bases, and 6 bases lay outside the gene matches. The germline V gene has CDR1 KGHSH and CDR2 LQKENI. CDR3 length: 12 residues.

The J gene is TRBJ2-3, the V gene TRBV15; TRBD2 aligns across 8 bases. V shed 8 bases and J 2 bases; nucleotides not matched to a gene: 9. The germline V gene encodes CDR1 LNHNV and CDR2 YYDKDF (reference sequence). The CDR3 extends over 15 amino acids. The CDR3 bases are TGTGCCACCGGAAAAGCGGGGGAGAACACAGATACGCAGTATTTT. It codes for CATGKAGENTDTQYF.

The chain couples TRBV6-6 to TRBJ2-7, with 7 bases fitting TRBD2. Germline V gene lookup returns CDR1 MNHNY and CDR2 SVGAGI (reference sequence). This CDR3 contains 14 residues. The junction had 3 bases not matched to a gene; V was cut back by 2 bases and J by 2 bases. In nucleotides, the CDR3 is TGTGCCAGCAGTTACGGGGGGGATACCTACGAGCAGTACTTC. Its translation is CASSYGGDTYEQYF.

The chain has TRBV5-8 and TRBJ1-4, with D perhaps TRBD1 (5 bases). This CDR3 region has 14 residues. The V end was cut by 0 bases, the J end by 7 bases, with 10 bases between. Germline V lookup: CDR1 SGHTS, CDR2 YDEGEE. The CDR3 DNA reads TGTGCCAGCAGCTTGGGCGGGGGAAGTGAAAAACTGTTTTTT. It yields the protein CASSLGGGSEKLFF. Filled out from reference TRBV5-8 and TRBJ1-4, the complete variable domain reads EAGVTQSPTHLIKTRGQQATLRCSPISGHTSVYWYQQALGLGLQFLLWYDEGEERNRGNFPPRFSGRQFPNYSSELNVNALELEDSALYLCASSLGGGSEKLFFGSGTQLSVL.